These 20 T cell receptor beta chains share one sample of origin, sequenced in a study of blood T cell repertoires in COVID-19 (dated by TCRdb to about 2020). The library was built by means of the immunoSEQ multiplex PCR assay. Sourced from immuneACCESS, this table was stored by TCRdb with only in-frame sequences that have V and J called. A share of the clones is absent; for the studies checked, an unresolved V gene accounts for under half, and the remainder has no known explanation. This sample is represented by just over 250,000 clones; approximately 91% of them were singletons. The leading ten clones occupy roughly 2.7% of the sample. What was sequenced was peripheral blood. All receptors come from a person aged 18 to 29 with COVID-19, enrolled during active disease.

V gene TRBV4-1 combines with J gene TRBJ2-1; the D gene is possibly TRBD2 (6 bases). The CDR3 totals 15 residues. V shed 1 base and J shed 10 bases, with 17 bases lying between them. Germline V gene lookup returns CDR1 MGHRA and CDR2 YSYEKL. CDR3 protein: CASSQGLVSALEQFF. The CDR3 coding sequence is TGCGCCAGCAGCCAAGGACTAGTCTCCGCACTGGAGCAGTTCTTC.

The chain is built from TRBV19 and TRBJ1-4; 7 bases match TRBD1. The CDR3 totals 13 residues. Germline CDR1 reads LNHDA; CDR2 reads SQIVND (reference sequence). Unmatched junction bases numbered 5, after V lost 8 bases and J lost 5 bases. CDR3 coding DNA: TGTGCCAGTCAGACAGGGCCGAATGAAAAACTGTTTTTT. This sequence encodes CASQTGPNEKLFF.

The chain recombines TRBV19 with TRBJ2-3; 9 nucleotides agree with TRBD2. J was trimmed by 5 bases and V by 4 bases; bases with no gene match: 7. The CDR3 has 15 amino acids. Germline V lookup: CDR1 LNHDA, CDR2 SQIVND (reference sequence). CDR3 nucleotide sequence: TGTGCCAGTAGTAAGGCTAGCGGGATGGAAGATACGCAGTATTTT. Translated: CASSKASGMEDTQYF.

V gene TRBV27 combines with J gene TRBJ1-1; weak D call: TRBD1 (6 bases). This CDR3 has 17 amino acids. Germline CDR1 is MNHEY and CDR2 is SMNVEV (reference sequence). Trimming took 7 bases from V and 1 from J, leaving 22 bases between them. In nucleotides, the CDR3 is TGTGCCAGCATTCCCGGACAGTATCCCCCCAGGAACACTGAAGCTTTCTTT. Its translation: CASIPGQYPPRNTEAFF.

This clone has a single count. This chain uses TRBV6-4 with TRBJ2-2; D is possibly TRBD1 (6 bases). Germline-derived CDR1 and CDR2 are MRHNA and SNTAGT. With 3 bases removed from V and 4 bases from J, the gap between germline ends came to 9 bases. This CDR3 is 14 amino acids long. In nucleotides, the CDR3 is TGTGCCAGCAGTGAGGACAGCGCCACCGGGGAGCTGTTTTTT. Amino acids: CASSEDSATGELFF.

This chain uses TRBV9 with TRBJ2-2; D is unresolved. CDR1 is SGDLS, CDR2 YYNGEE, per germline. The V gene lost 0 bases and the J gene lost 9 bases, with 9 bases spanning the gap. This CDR3 is 13 amino acids long. CDR3: CASSVGPPRELFF. DNA of the CDR3: TGTGCCAGCAGCGTAGGGCCTCCCCGGGAGCTGTTTTTT.

The V and J genes are TRBV11-2 and TRBJ2-1, with a weak D call TRBD2 (5 bases). This CDR3 has 16 residues. V lost 1 base, J lost 1 base, and 11 bases lay in between. Per germline, CDR1 SGHAT and CDR2 FQNNGV. The CDR3 DNA is TGTGCCAGCAGCTTAGCCGGTAGCGAGTCCTACAATGAGCAGTTCTTC. Protein sequence: CASSLAGSESYNEQFF.

The chain recombines TRBV28 with TRBJ1-2; 9 bases are a match to TRBD1. The V segment lost 3 bases and the J segment 4 bases; nucleotides outside the gene matches: 6. The CDR3 consists of 15 residues. Germline V gives CDR1 MDHEN, CDR2 SYDVKM. Written as DNA, the CDR3 is TGTGCCAGCAGTTTCCCTAAGGACAGGGGCTATGGCTACACCTTC. Translation: CASSFPKDRGYGYTF.

The chain is built from TRBV4-1 and TRBJ2-3; 11 nucleotides align to TRBD2. V dropped 5 bases and J dropped 0; count of bases not matched to a gene: 7. Germline V CDR1 and CDR2: MGHRA, YSYEKL. The CDR3 is made up of 17 amino acids. CDR3 protein: CASSKPGLAVSTDTQYF. The CDR3 coding sequence is TGCGCCAGCAGCAAGCCGGGACTAGCGGTTAGCACAGATACGCAGTATTTT.

V usage is TRBV7-2 and J usage is TRBJ2-7, with 12 bases matching TRBD2. CDR1 and CDR2 (germline): SGHTA, FQGNSA. V lost 5 bases to trimming and J lost 7 bases; unmatched junction nucleotides: 6. There are 14 residues in the CDR3. The CDR3: CASSGTSGLGEQYF. DNA of the CDR3: TGTGCCAGCAGCGGGACTAGCGGGCTGGGGGAGCAGTACTTC.

The chain couples TRBV5-6 to TRBJ2-1; 9 nucleotides match TRBD1. Germline values: CDR1 SGHDT, CDR2 YYEEEE. The CDR3 contains 15 residues. The junction had 8 bases not matched to a gene; V was cut back by 4 bases and J by 6 bases. The CDR3 DNA follows: TGTGCCAGCAGCCACCGGGACAGGGCGGTCAATGAGCAGTTCTTC. Protein product: CASSHRDRAVNEQFF.

V is TRBV27 and J is TRBJ1-5, with D possibly matching TRBD1 (5 bases). V gave up 6 bases and J gave up 8 bases, with 26 bases separating them. This CDR3 comprises 17 residues. CDR1 is MNHEY and CDR2 is SMNVEV in the germline V gene (reference sequence). CDR3 protein: CASRALDRQRLGEPQHF. The DNA of the CDR3 is TGTGCCAGCAGGGCCCTGGATCGTCAGAGGTTAGGGGAGCCCCAGCATTTT.

The chain joins TRBV24-1 to TRBJ2-3, with TRBD1 as a possible D gene (6 bases). The CDR3 spans 15 residues. Trimming cost V 4 bases and J 2 bases, with 12 bases left between them. Germline lookup yields CDR1 KGHDR and CDR2 SFDVKD. The CDR3 reads CATSDSGAYTDTQYF. CDR3 DNA: TGTGCCACCAGTGACTCAGGGGCCTACACAGATACGCAGTATTTT.

The rearrangement joins TRBV5-4 to TRBJ2-7; 10 bases agree with TRBD1. This CDR3 is built from 14 residues. V shed 3 bases, J shed 6 bases, and the junction held 6 bases outside the gene matches. CDR1 is SGHNT, CDR2 YYREEE, per germline (reference sequence). CDR3 sequence reads: CASSSGTGASEQYF. The CDR3 DNA reads as TGTGCCAGCAGCTCCGGGACAGGGGCTTCCGAGCAGTACTTC.

V and J are TRBV12-3 or TRBV12-4 and TRBJ1-3; D unresolved. The CDR3 runs to 11 residues. Trimming removed 6 bases at V and 3 bases at J, with 3 bases between. CDR3 sequence reads: CASSRGNTIYF. Here the CDR3 DNA reads TGTGCCAGCAGCCGTGGAAACACCATATATTTT.

The chain has TRBV4-2 and TRBJ2-7, with TRBD2 matching over 9 bases. V trimming: 1 base; J trimming: 4 bases; junction bases outside the gene matches: 2. The length of the CDR3 is 14 residues. Per the germline V gene, CDR1 is LGHNA and CDR2 is YNFKEQ. CDR3 sequence (DNA): TGTGCCAGCAGCCAAGGTCTAGCGGGGTACGAGCAGTACTTC. It encodes CASSQGLAGYEQYF.

CDR3 coding DNA: TGTGCCAGCAGCCCGCCGGGACTAGCGGGAGGGTACGAGCAGTACTTC. Amino acid sequence: CASSPPGLAGGYEQYF. This chain connects TRBV3-1 (or the pseudogene TRBV3-2) to TRBJ2-7; 16 bases map to TRBD2. The CDR3 runs 16 residues. In germline, CDR1 is LGHDT, CDR2 YNNKEL (reference sequence). The trim removed 4 bases at V and 4 bases at J, leaving 4 bases unmatched.

This chain links TRBV7-9 with TRBJ2-3; weak D call: TRBD1 (6 bases). Germline lookup yields CDR1 SEHNR and CDR2 FQNEAQ (reference sequence). Trimming left V 1 base short and J 1 base short, with 12 bases between. This CDR3 is 16 amino acids long. The CDR3 nucleotides are TGTGCCAGCAGCTTAGGAGGAGACAGGCGCACAGATACGCAGTATTTT. Amino acids: CASSLGGDRRTDTQYF.

The chain links TRBV24-1 to TRBJ2-5, with 7 bases identical to TRBD2. V lost 3 bases and J lost 4; bases outside the gene matches: 10. Germline CDR1 is KGHDR and CDR2 is SFDVKD. CDR3 size: 16 residues. This CDR3 is CATSDGAGALVETQYF. CDR3 DNA: TGTGCCACCAGTGATGGGGCGGGAGCATTGGTAGAGACCCAGTACTTC.

The chain carries TRBV10-3 and TRBJ2-2; 10 bases match TRBD2. V lost 0 bases to trimming and J lost 5 bases; unmatched junction nucleotides: 3. Germline V gene data show CDR1 as ENHRY and CDR2 as SYGVKD. This CDR3 has 16 residues. The CDR3 nucleotides read TGTGCCATCAGTGAGTCACTAGCGGGATTTACCGGGGAGCTGTTTTTT. It yields the protein CAISESLAGFTGELFF.